One T cell receptor beta chain is described in this entry. The data were obtained in a study of Ad26.COV2.S vaccination and SARS-CoV-2 variants. Overall study context: Ad26.COV2.S given intramuscularly, once or twice 56 days apart.

Measured with immunoSEQ multiplex PCR; TCRdb has only the in-frame clones, and not every one. The table records approximately 500,000 clones, around nine tenths of them present only once. Treatment specified: some 19 received Ad26.COV2.S at low or high dose, single or two shots; several received placebo; per-sample allocation not given. The samples date from day 63 after the first vaccine or placebo injection. Germline CDR1 reads MGHDK; CDR2 reads SYGVNS. The V end was cut by 2 bases, the J end by 10 bases, with 3 bases between. The CDR3 loop spans 10 amino acids. The source was peripheral blood, collected in a trial of Ad26.COV2.S vaccine versus placebo. This receptor was obtained from a person between 18 and 59 years old who received the Ad26.COV2.S COVID-19 vaccine or a placebo. The chain links TRBV25-1 to TRBJ2-1; D is undetermined. Here the CDR3 reads CASSEREQFF. In DNA, the CDR3 is TGTGCCAGCAGTGAACGAGAGCAGTTCTTC.